These 21 T cell receptor beta chains were sequenced from one sample in a study of blood T cell repertoires in COVID-19. Method: immunoSEQ multiplex PCR; TCRdb's copy keeps in-frame clones and lacks some. The table shows approximately 400,000 clones, with around 83% occurring only once. Sequencing was carried out using PBMCs or T cells enriched from blood (not recorded which). The receptors were gathered from a woman aged 50 to 65 who had recovered from COVID-19.

V gene TRBV29-1 combines with J gene TRBJ1-1, with TRBD1 identical over 7 bases. The CDR3 covers 13 residues. V lost 7 bases and J lost 3; bases outside the gene matches: 8. The germline CDR1 and CDR2 sequences are SQVTM and ANQGSEA. The CDR3 DNA sequence: TGCAGCGCTCTCACAGGGGTCGACACTGAAGCTTTCTTT. Its protein is CSALTGVDTEAFF.

This chain links TRBV3-1 (or the pseudogene TRBV3-2) with TRBJ2-2, with 14 nucleotides matching TRBD2. The CDR3 runs to 16 residues. The germline V gene encodes CDR1 LGHDT and CDR2 YNNKEL (reference sequence). Germline trimming cut 4 bases from V and 7 bases from J; bases unmatched to any gene: 5. The CDR3 region is CASSPGTSGSNGELFF. DNA of the CDR3: TGTGCCAGCAGCCCCGGGACTAGCGGGAGCAACGGGGAGCTGTTTTTT.

The gene calls are TRBV5-5 and TRBJ1-1, with TRBD1 matching 7 bases. V lost 2 bases to trimming and J lost 11 bases; unmatched junction nucleotides: 15. The CDR3 has 15 amino acids. CDR1 is SGHKS and CDR2 is YYEKEE in the germline V gene (reference sequence). This CDR3 is CASSLWDRKTNDAFF. CDR3 coding DNA: TGTGCCAGCAGCTTATGGGACAGAAAAACGAACGATGCTTTCTTT. The full variable domain, in which reference TRBV5-5 and TRBJ1-1 provide the parts outside the CDR3, is DAGVTQSPTHLIKTRGQQVTLRCSPISGHKSVSWYQQVLGQGPQFIFQYYEKEERGRGNFPDRFSARQFPNYSSELNVNALLLGDSALYLCASSLWDRKTNDAFFGQGTRLTVV.

This clone has only one observation. The V and J genes are TRBV6-4 and TRBJ1-2, with 7 bases identical to TRBD1. This CDR3 is built from 14 residues. Trimming took 5 bases from V and 1 from J; bases not matched to a gene: 4. The germline V gene encodes CDR1 MRHNA and CDR2 SNTAGT. The CDR3 loop reads CASSPRTGNYGYTF. CDR3 bases: TGTGCCAGCAGTCCACGGACAGGTAACTATGGCTACACCTTC.

The chain is built from TRBV5-1 and TRBJ2-3; 12 nucleotides agree with TRBD2. The CDR3 has 16 residues. Trimming cost V 2 bases and J 0 bases; bases outside gene matches: 1. The germline CDR1 and CDR2 sequences are SGHRS and YFSETQ. CDR3 residues: CASSFGTSGSTDTQYF. The CDR3 nucleotides read TGCGCCAGCAGCTTTGGGACTAGCGGGAGCACAGATACGCAGTATTTT.

The rearrangement links TRBV14 to TRBJ1-2; D might be TRBD1 (5 bases). The CDR3 contains 15 residues. CDR1 is SGHDN and CDR2 is FVKESK in the germline V gene. Trimming took 5 bases from V and 4 from J, leaving 17 bases between them. CDR3 sequence (DNA): TGTGCCAGCAGCGACGCGGGGTGGGGGACCTATGGCTACACCTTC. Amino acids: CASSDAGWGTYGYTF.

This chain joins TRBV19 and TRBJ1-1; possible D gene TRBD1, 5 bases. V lost 8 bases and J lost 10, with 20 bases in between. The CDR3 spans 13 residues. Germline CDR1 reads LNHDA; CDR2 reads SQIVND (reference sequence). This CDR3 reads CASSLGAVSRAFF. The CDR3 coding sequence is TGTGCCAGTTCCCTTGGGGCGGTAAGTCGAGCTTTCTTT.

The genes are TRBV2 and TRBJ2-1; D is unclear. The CDR3 length is 12 residues. Germline V gives CDR1 SNHLY, CDR2 FYNNEI. V lost 6 bases and J 7 bases, leaving 10 bases between the germline ends. The CDR3 sequence: CASSLRLNEQFF. DNA of the CDR3: TGTGCCAGCAGCCTACGACTGAATGAGCAGTTCTTC. The complete variable domain, with remaining parts taken from reference TRBV2 and TRBJ2-1, reads EPEVTQTPSHQVTQMGQEVILRCVPISNHLYFYWYRQILGQKVEFLVSFYNNEISEKSEIFDDQFSVERPDGSNFTLKIRSTKLEDSAMYFCASSLRLNEQFFGPGTRLTVL.

The rearrangement joins TRBV7-9 to TRBJ1-2, with 10 positions matching TRBD1. The CDR3 contains 16 residues. Germline V gene lookup returns CDR1 SEHNR and CDR2 FQNEAQ (reference sequence). Trimming removed 8 bases from V and 7 bases from J; junction bases left unmatched: 16. The CDR3 loop reads CASEISRTGGSGGYTF. The CDR3 region has the DNA TGTGCCAGCGAAATAAGCCGGACAGGGGGTAGTGGTGGCTACACCTTC.

This chain links TRBV9 with TRBJ1-1; D ambiguous. The CDR3 totals 14 residues. Germline CDR1 reads SGDLS; CDR2 reads YYNGEE. V lost 7 bases to trimming and J lost 1 base, with 14 bases between them. The CDR3 DNA sequence: TGTGCCAGCCAGCCGGCCCGAGGGAACACTGAAGCTTTCTTT. Translation: CASQPARGNTEAFF.

J is TRBJ1-2 and V is TRBV9; TRBD1 matches at 9 bases. The CDR3 has 16 residues. The V gene's germline CDR1 is SGDLS and CDR2 YYNGEE. With V trimmed by 4 bases and J by 3 bases, 10 bases remained unmatched. CDR3 in DNA: TGTGCCAGCAGCCTGGGACAGGGCGCCCCTCACTATGGCTACACCTTC. Translating it yields CASSLGQGAPHYGYTF. The variable domain in full, with the rest retrieved from reference TRBV9 and TRBJ1-2, is DSGVTQTPKHLITATGQRVTLRCSPRSGDLSVYWYQQSLDQGLQFLIQYYNGEERAKGNILERFSAQQFPDLHSELNLSSLELGDSALYFCASSLGQGAPHYGYTFGSGTRLTVV.

V usage is TRBV30 and J usage is TRBJ2-3; TRBD1 aligns across 7 bases. This CDR3 region has 15 residues. Germline CDR1 GTSNPN, CDR2 SVGIG (reference sequence). Unmatched junction bases numbered 8, after V lost 5 bases and J lost 0 bases. The CDR3 spells CAWGATGMSTDTQYF. The DNA of the CDR3 is TGTGCCTGGGGGGCGACAGGGATGAGCACAGATACGCAGTATTTT.

This clone has a single count. This chain uses TRBV13 with TRBJ1-2; 10 bases map to TRBD1. Trimming cost V 1 base and J 10 bases; bases outside gene matches: 12. From germline, CDR1 is PRHDT and CDR2 FYEKMQ (reference sequence). CDR3 length: 16 residues. CDR3 nucleotide sequence: TGTGCCAGCAGCTTAGAATCTTGGGCGGGACAGGGGTACTACACCTTC. Translated, it gives CASSLESWAGQGYYTF.

The chain's CDR3 is CASSQVVKQETQYF. In DNA form, the CDR3 reads TGTGCCAGCAGCCAAGTAGTAAAACAAGAGACCCAGTACTTC. The gene calls are TRBV3-1 (or the pseudogene TRBV3-2) and TRBJ2-5, with D unresolved. The ends were cut back, 1 base at V and 2 bases at J, with 8 bases in the middle. In germline, CDR1 is LGHDT, CDR2 YNNKEL (reference sequence). The CDR3 extends over 14 amino acids.

V gene TRBV15 combines with J gene TRBJ1-6; 8 bases are shared with TRBD1. J gave up 7 bases and V 8 bases, and 4 bases lay outside the gene matches. The V gene's germline CDR1 is LNHNV and CDR2 YYDKDF (reference sequence). The CDR3 sequence is 13 residues long. The DNA of the CDR3 is TGTGCCACCGCAGGGGGCCGGAATTCACCCCTCCACTTT. It yields the protein CATAGGRNSPLHF.

V gene TRBV11-2 combines with J gene TRBJ2-1, with TRBD1 identical over 9 bases. CDR1 and CDR2 (germline): SGHAT, FQNNGV. With 3 bases clipped from V and 8 bases from J, the junction kept 8 bases outside the gene matches. The CDR3 is made up of 15 amino acids. CDR3 in DNA: TGTGCCAGCAGCTTCCGGACAGGGGTTACCTATGAGCAGTTCTTC. Translating gives CASSFRTGVTYEQFF.

This clone was found once. The rearrangement joins TRBV6-2 or TRBV6-3 to TRBJ2-1, with D possibly matching TRBD2 (6 bases). The length of the CDR3 is 15 residues. Germline V CDR1 and CDR2: MNHEY, SVGEGT. The V and J ends lost 5 bases and 4 bases respectively, with 15 bases between them. The CDR3 region is CASSGGLTLYNEQFF. The DNA of the CDR3 is TGTGCCAGCAGTGGGGGACTTACCCTGTACAATGAGCAGTTCTTC.

The chain carries TRBV2 and TRBJ2-3, with 7 bases lining up with TRBD2. J was trimmed by 4 bases and V by 6 bases; bases with no gene match: 7. The CDR3 is 14 residues long. Germline loops: CDR1 SNHLY, CDR2 FYNNEI. The DNA of the CDR3 is TGTGCCAGCAGCCCCAGACTAGCAGCAGATACGCAGTATTTT. Translated: CASSPRLAADTQYF.

This clone was counted a single time. The J gene is TRBJ2-5, the V gene TRBV2, with D possibly matching TRBD2 (5 bases). The CDR3 spans 16 residues. The V end lost 7 bases, the J end lost 4 bases, and 22 bases lay between the germline ends. CDR1 SNHLY and CDR2 FYNNEI come from the germline V gene. The CDR3 here is CASKSSVPNGGETQYF. The CDR3 DNA reads as TGTGCCAGCAAGTCTTCGGTACCAAACGGAGGAGAGACCCAGTACTTC. Full variable domain (rest looked up from reference TRBV2 and TRBJ2-5): EPEVTQTPSHQVTQMGQEVILRCVPISNHLYFYWYRQILGQKVEFLVSFYNNEISEKSEIFDDQFSVERPDGSNFTLKIRSTKLEDSAMYFCASKSSVPNGGETQYFGPGTRLLVL.

The chain employs TRBV6-5 and TRBJ1-6; 9 bases fit TRBD1. Germline CDR1 reads MNHEY; CDR2 reads SVGAGI. Trimming removed 8 bases from V and 7 bases from J; junction bases left unmatched: 6. This CDR3 comprises 14 residues. CDR3 nucleotide sequence: TGTGCCAGCGCTTGGACAGGGGCCAATTCACCCCTCCACTTT. Translated, it gives CASAWTGANSPLHF.

This chain uses TRBV25-1 with TRBJ2-7; the match to TRBD1 covers 7 bases. This CDR3 is built from 12 residues. V trimming: 4 bases; J trimming: 6 bases; junction bases outside the gene matches: 3. Germline CDR1 and CDR2: MGHDK and SYGVNS. This CDR3 is CASSGYRGEQYF. CDR3 DNA: TGTGCCAGCAGTGGCTACAGGGGCGAGCAGTACTTC.